One sample yielded the 24 T cell receptor beta chains listed below, sequenced in a study of shared clonotypes between healthy human individuals. Here immunoSEQ multiplex PCR was the method, and the copy in TCRdb shows in-frame clones only, minus some. The data show about 480,000 clones, roughly 78% seen once. The sample taken for sequencing was PBMCs. Every receptor here comes from a woman between 40 and 50 years old in good health. Some clones in this sample may be carry-over from other donors' samples.

V and J are TRBV30 and TRBJ1-2, with D perhaps TRBD1 (5 bases). Germline-derived CDR1 and CDR2 are GTSNPN and SVGIG (reference sequence). The CDR3 is 14 amino acids. V lost 0 bases and J 8 bases, leaving 16 bases between the germline ends. CDR3 nucleotide sequence: TGTGCCTGGAGTGTTGGCAGGGTGGGTACGGGCTACACCTTC. This sequence encodes CAWSVGRVGTGYTF.

The chain has TRBV6-5 and TRBJ2-7, with TRBD1 matching over 7 bases. The V gene's germline CDR1 is MNHEY and CDR2 SVGAGI. This CDR3 has 14 residues. The trim removed 4 bases at V and 5 bases at J, leaving 8 bases unmatched. CDR3 sequence: CASSSRPGGNEQYF. Written as DNA, the CDR3 is TGTGCCAGCAGTTCTCGTCCAGGGGGTAACGAGCAGTACTTC.

V and J are TRBV15 and TRBJ2-1, with D perhaps TRBD2 (6 bases). The V and J ends lost 3 bases and 8 bases respectively, with 17 bases between them. The germline CDR1 and CDR2 sequences are LNHNV and YYDKDF (reference sequence). This CDR3 comprises 15 residues. The CDR3 coding sequence is TGTGCCACCAGCAGGGGGGGTGCGGCTGGCGATGAGCAGTTCTTC. This sequence encodes CATSRGGAAGDEQFF.

CDR3 nucleotides: TGTGCCAGCAGTTACTCGTCTGGGACAGAAGCCTACGAGCAGTACTTC. This sequence encodes CASSYSSGTEAYEQYF. The chain has TRBV6-5 and TRBJ2-7; 7 positions agree with TRBD1. This CDR3 spans 16 amino acids. CDR1 MNHEY and CDR2 SVGAGI come from the germline V gene. Germline trimming cut 0 bases from V and 2 bases from J; bases unmatched to any gene: 7.

This clone was observed once. This chain connects TRBV28 to TRBJ2-3; no firm D call. Germline CDR1 reads MDHEN; CDR2 reads SYDVKM. V lost 7 bases to trimming and J lost 3 bases, with 14 bases between them. This CDR3 contains 14 residues. The CDR3 spells CASTSSVGTDTQYF. In DNA, the CDR3 is TGTGCCAGCACATCCTCGGTGGGGACAGATACGCAGTATTTT.

V and J are TRBV6-4 and TRBJ1-2; maybe TRBD1 (6 bases). The V end was cut by 6 bases, the J end by 6 bases, with 20 bases between. There are 15 residues in the CDR3. The germline CDR1 and CDR2 sequences are MRHNA and SNTAGT. The CDR3 region is CASSSEGGGGDGYTF. CDR3 DNA: TGTGCCAGCAGCTCCGAGGGGGGTGGAGGTGATGGCTACACCTTC.

The chain links TRBV7-2 to TRBJ2-7; maybe TRBD2 (6 bases). The V end lost 1 base, the J end lost 1 base, and 8 bases lay between the germline ends. Germline V gives CDR1 SGHTA, CDR2 FQGNSA. CDR3 length: 14 amino acids. CDR3 DNA: TGTGCCAGCAGCTTAGATGCGGGATCCTACGAGCAGTACTTC. The encoded protein is CASSLDAGSYEQYF.

The chain combines TRBV6-5 with TRBJ2-1, with 7 bases fitting TRBD2. The germline gives CDR1 MNHEY, CDR2 SVGAGI. The CDR3 spans 15 residues. Trimming took 6 bases from V and 0 from J; bases not matched to a gene: 5. The CDR3 reads CASRETSSSYNEQFF. CDR3 nucleotides: TGTGCCAGCAGGGAGACTAGCTCCTCCTACAATGAGCAGTTCTTC.

This chain uses TRBV2 with TRBJ1-2; D is possibly TRBD1 (6 bases). This CDR3 region has 13 residues. Trimming stripped 8 bases from V and 4 bases from J, with 14 bases between. CDR1 is SNHLY, CDR2 FYNNEI, per germline. The DNA of the CDR3 is TGTGCCAGCCTTGTTTTCAGGGGCTATGGCTACACCTTC. This codes for CASLVFRGYGYTF.

The rearrangement uses TRBV28 and TRBJ2-7; 12 nucleotides match TRBD2. Unmatched junction bases numbered 28, after V lost 3 bases and J lost 1 base. The germline gives CDR1 MDHEN, CDR2 SYDVKM. The CDR3 has 24 residues. CDR3 sequence: CASSLTLGVRQLAGGGFLSYEQYF. CDR3 bases: TGTGCCAGCAGTTTGACGTTAGGGGTTCGTCAACTAGCGGGAGGAGGCTTCCTATCCTACGAGCAGTACTTC.

This chain uses TRBV11-2 with TRBJ1-2; no definite D call. Trimming took off 1 base at V and 3 bases at J, with 18 bases between the two ends. Per the germline V gene, CDR1 is SGHAT and CDR2 is FQNNGV. This CDR3 region has 17 residues. The chain's CDR3 is CASSLAYSIGRDYGYTF. CDR3 in DNA: TGTGCCAGCAGCTTAGCCTACTCCATAGGGCGGGACTATGGCTACACCTTC.

The chain recombines TRBV15 with TRBJ2-3, with 11 bases that match TRBD2. This CDR3 contains 19 residues. The V gene's germline CDR1 is LNHNV and CDR2 YYDKDF (reference sequence). Trimming cost V 2 bases and J 3 bases; bases outside gene matches: 13. The CDR3 loop reads CATSRSIMGSGRDTDTQYF. CDR3 nucleotides: TGTGCCACCAGCAGATCGATTATGGGTAGCGGGAGGGATACAGATACGCAGTATTTT.

CDR3 bases: TGTGCCAGCAGTAGAGACAGCAGGGGGGAGCTGTTTTTT. Protein: CASSRDSRGELFF. The chain joins TRBV6-5 to TRBJ2-2; D perhaps matches TRBD1 (5 bases). This CDR3 spans 13 amino acids. The germline CDR1 and CDR2 sequences are MNHEY and SVGAGI. V lost 5 bases to trimming and J lost 8 bases, with 12 bases between them.

The genes are TRBV9 and TRBJ1-4; the match to TRBD1 covers 7 bases. CDR1 is SGDLS and CDR2 is YYNGEE in the germline V gene. The CDR3 is 15 amino acids. The V gene end was trimmed by 4 bases and the J gene end by 8 bases; junction bases not matched to a gene: 11. The CDR3, as DNA: TGTGCCAGCAGCACTACAGGGGCCGTCGGGGAAAAACTGTTTTTT. Its protein is CASSTTGAVGEKLFF.

This clone was seen only once. V is TRBV7-6 and J is TRBJ2-1, with a weak D call TRBD2 (5 bases). CDR1 SGHVS and CDR2 FNYEAQ come from the germline V gene. This CDR3 spans 16 amino acids. Trimming shortened V by 4 bases and J by 0 bases, and 13 bases separated the two germline ends. The DNA of the CDR3 is TGTGCCAGCAGCTCCGAGAGGACTGCCTCCTACAATGAGCAGTTCTTC. Translation: CASSSERTASYNEQFF.

The chain carries TRBV12-5 and TRBJ2-7; D assignment may be TRBD1 or TRBD2 (5 bases each). Deletions cut 5 bases from V and 3 bases from J, with 11 bases between. Germline loops: CDR1 LGHNT, CDR2 FRNRAP. The CDR3 totals 13 residues. The DNA of the CDR3 is TGTGCTAGTGGTGGGGACGGGAACTACGAGCAGTACTTC. The encoded protein is CASGGDGNYEQYF.

The V and J genes are TRBV10-1 and TRBJ2-5, with D possibly matching TRBD2 (5 bases). The CDR3 is made up of 13 amino acids. V was pared by 4 bases and J by 2 bases, with 8 bases between. Per germline, CDR1 WNHNN and CDR2 SYGVQD (reference sequence). CDR3 nucleotide sequence: TGCGCCAGCAGTGGGACTGCTCAAGAGACCCAGTACTTC. This gives the protein CASSGTAQETQYF.

In DNA, the CDR3 is TGTGCCAGCAGCTTAGGCAACTGGCAGGCAAACGTCCTGACTTTC. Translation: CASSLGNWQANVLTF. The V and J genes are TRBV7-9 and TRBJ2-6, with no clear D. V was clipped by 1 base and J by 10 bases, with 14 bases between them. The CDR3 loop spans 15 amino acids. Germline CDR1 and CDR2: SEHNR and FQNEAQ (reference sequence).

This sequence joins TRBV7-9 and TRBJ2-7; TRBD1 is a possible D gene (6 bases). V was clipped by 2 bases and J by 0 bases, with 8 bases between them. Germline CDR1 reads SEHNR; CDR2 reads FQNEAQ (reference sequence). This CDR3 has 14 residues. In nucleotides, the CDR3 is TGTGCCAGCAGCTTACAGGGGTCCTCCTACGAGCAGTACTTC. Protein sequence: CASSLQGSSYEQYF.

This clone turned up a few times. The chain combines TRBV28 with TRBJ1-4; no firm D call. Trimming took 3 bases from V and 5 from J, leaving 13 bases between them. Germline CDR1 and CDR2: MDHEN and SYDVKM. The CDR3 is 15 amino acids. CDR3 protein: CASSFPTGNNEKLFF. In DNA, the CDR3 is TGTGCCAGCAGTTTCCCAACCGGGAACAATGAAAAACTGTTTTTT.

The V and J genes are TRBV28 and TRBJ1-5; perhaps TRBD1 as D (6 bases). The CDR3 totals 16 residues. The V end lost 4 bases, the J end lost 5 bases, and 18 bases lay between the germline ends. Germline loops: CDR1 MDHEN, CDR2 SYDVKM. DNA for the CDR3: TGTGCCAGCAGTTCGACAGGAACGGAAGGTCATCAGCCCCAGCATTTT. It translates to CASSSTGTEGHQPQHF.

This rearrangement joins TRBV28 to TRBJ2-7, with D unresolved. The CDR3 length is 15 residues. In germline, CDR1 is MDHEN, CDR2 SYDVKM. Trimming left V 4 bases short and J 2 bases short, with 15 bases between. The CDR3, as DNA: TGTGCCAGCAGTTCCATCCGGCCCAGACCCTACGAGCAGTACTTC. Protein product: CASSSIRPRPYEQYF. The whole variable domain, filled in from reference TRBV28 and TRBJ2-7, reads DVKVTQSSRYLVKRTGEKVFLECVQDMDHENMFWYRQDPGLGLRLIYFSYDVKMKEKGDIPEGYSVSREKKERFSLILESASTNQTSMYLCASSSIRPRPYEQYFGPGTRLTVT.

This clone was counted once. The chain has TRBV27 and TRBJ2-2; 10 bases match TRBD2. CDR3 length equals 17 residues. Germline loops: CDR1 MNHEY, CDR2 SMNVEV (reference sequence). The J segment lost 2 bases and the V segment lost 3 bases, leaving 6 bases of the junction unmatched. The CDR3 spells CASSLGLAGVNTGELFF. DNA for the CDR3: TGTGCCAGCAGTTTGGGTCTAGCGGGAGTAAACACCGGGGAGCTGTTTTTT.

V and J are TRBV7-8 and TRBJ2-7; D is perhaps TRBD2 (5 bases). CDR3 length: 15 residues. The V end was cut by 1 base, the J end by 1 base, with 11 bases between. Germline V CDR1 and CDR2: SGHVS, FQNEAQ. CDR3 protein: CASSLGLYDSYEQYF. The CDR3 DNA reads as TGTGCCAGCAGCTTAGGACTATACGATTCCTACGAGCAGTACTTC.